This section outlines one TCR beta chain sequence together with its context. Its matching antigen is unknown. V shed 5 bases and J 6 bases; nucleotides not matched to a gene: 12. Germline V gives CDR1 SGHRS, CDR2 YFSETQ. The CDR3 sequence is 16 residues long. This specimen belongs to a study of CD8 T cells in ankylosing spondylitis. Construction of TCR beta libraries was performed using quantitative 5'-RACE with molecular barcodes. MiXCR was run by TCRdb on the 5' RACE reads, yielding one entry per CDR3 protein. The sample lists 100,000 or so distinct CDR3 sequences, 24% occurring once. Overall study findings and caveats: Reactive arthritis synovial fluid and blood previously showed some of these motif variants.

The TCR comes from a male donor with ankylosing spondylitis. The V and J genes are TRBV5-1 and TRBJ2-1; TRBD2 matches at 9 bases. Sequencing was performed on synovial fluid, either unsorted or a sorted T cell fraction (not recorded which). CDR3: CASSWGLAGGSNEQFF. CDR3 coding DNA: TGCGCCAGCAGTTGGGGACTCGCGGGAGGGTCCAATGAGCAGTTCTTC.